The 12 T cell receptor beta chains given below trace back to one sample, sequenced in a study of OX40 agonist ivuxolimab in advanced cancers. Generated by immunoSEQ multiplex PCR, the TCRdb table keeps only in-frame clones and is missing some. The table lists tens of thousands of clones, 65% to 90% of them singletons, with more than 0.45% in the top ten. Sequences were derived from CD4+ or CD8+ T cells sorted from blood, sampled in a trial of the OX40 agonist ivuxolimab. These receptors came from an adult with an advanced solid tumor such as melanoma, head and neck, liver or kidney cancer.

This CDR3 is CASSQSITGELFF. CDR3 coding DNA: TGTGCCAGCAGCCAAAGTATCACCGGGGAGCTGTTTTTT. The rearrangement joins TRBV14 to TRBJ2-2; D remains unclear. The CDR3 spans 13 residues. Germline V gene lookup returns CDR1 SGHDN and CDR2 FVKESK. Trimming took 2 bases from V and 4 from J, leaving 5 bases between them.

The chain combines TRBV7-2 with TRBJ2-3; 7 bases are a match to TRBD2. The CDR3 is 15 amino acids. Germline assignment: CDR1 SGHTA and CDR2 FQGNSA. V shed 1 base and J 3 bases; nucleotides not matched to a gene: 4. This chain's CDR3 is CASSLVASGTDTQYF. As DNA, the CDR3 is TGTGCCAGCAGCTTAGTCGCTAGCGGAACAGATACGCAGTATTTT.

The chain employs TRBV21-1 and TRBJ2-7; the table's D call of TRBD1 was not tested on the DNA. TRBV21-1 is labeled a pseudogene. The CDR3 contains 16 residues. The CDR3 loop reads CASSKVSSGTGNEQYF. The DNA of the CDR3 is TGTGCCAGCAGCAAAGTCTCAAGCGGGACAGGGAACGAGCAGTACTTC.

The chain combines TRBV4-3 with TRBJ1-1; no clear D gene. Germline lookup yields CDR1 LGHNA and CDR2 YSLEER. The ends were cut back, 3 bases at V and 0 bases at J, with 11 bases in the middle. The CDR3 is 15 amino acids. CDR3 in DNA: TGCGCCAGCAGCCACGGTGACAAGCTGAACACTGAAGCTTTCTTT. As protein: CASSHGDKLNTEAFF.

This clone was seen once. The CDR3 DNA sequence: TGTGCTAGTGGGACGACCCAGTACTTC. The encoded protein is CASGTTQYF. This chain uses TRBV12-5 with TRBJ2-5; D not resolved. The V and J ends lost 6 bases and 7 bases respectively, with 3 bases between them. Germline-derived CDR1 and CDR2 are LGHNT and FRNRAP. The CDR3 is made up of 9 amino acids.

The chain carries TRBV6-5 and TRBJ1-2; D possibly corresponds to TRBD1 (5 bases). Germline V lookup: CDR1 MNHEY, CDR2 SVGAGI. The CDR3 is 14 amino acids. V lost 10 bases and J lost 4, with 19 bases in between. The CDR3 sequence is CATLKGRDAYGYTF. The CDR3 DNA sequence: TGTGCCACCCTTAAGGGCAGGGACGCCTATGGCTACACCTTC.

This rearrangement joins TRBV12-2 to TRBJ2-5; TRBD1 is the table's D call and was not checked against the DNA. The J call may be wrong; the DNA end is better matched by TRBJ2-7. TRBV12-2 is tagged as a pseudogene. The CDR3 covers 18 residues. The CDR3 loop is CASRFLTRGTGGSYEQYF. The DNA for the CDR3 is TGTGCAAGTCGCTTCCTAACGCGTGGGACAGGGGGATCCTACGAGCAGTACTTC.

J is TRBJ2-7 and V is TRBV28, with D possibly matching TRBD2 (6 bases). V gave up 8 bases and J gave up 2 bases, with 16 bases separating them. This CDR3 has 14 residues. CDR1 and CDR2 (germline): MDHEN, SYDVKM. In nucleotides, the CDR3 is TGTGCCAGCGTTGGGAGGCAGAACGCCTACGAGCAGTACTTC. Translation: CASVGRQNAYEQYF.

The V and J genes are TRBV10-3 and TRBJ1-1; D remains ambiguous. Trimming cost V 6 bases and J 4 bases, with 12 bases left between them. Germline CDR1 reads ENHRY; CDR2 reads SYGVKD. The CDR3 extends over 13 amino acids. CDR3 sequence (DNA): TGTGCCATCAGCCAGAATATGGTCACTGAAGCTTTCTTT. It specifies CAISQNMVTEAFF.

The chain's CDR3 is CASSLGSYEQYF. In nucleotides, the CDR3 is TGTGCCAGCAGCTTAGGTTCCTACGAGCAGTACTTC. The J gene is TRBJ2-7, the V gene TRBV11-3; D ambiguous. Germline V CDR1 and CDR2: SGHNT, YENEEA. Trimming took off 1 base at V and 1 base at J, with 2 bases between the two ends. This CDR3 region has 12 residues.

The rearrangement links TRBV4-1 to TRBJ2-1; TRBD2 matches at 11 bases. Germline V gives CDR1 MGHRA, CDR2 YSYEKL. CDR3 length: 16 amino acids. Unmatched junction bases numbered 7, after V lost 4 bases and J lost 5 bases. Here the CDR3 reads CASSLLTSGVNNEQFF. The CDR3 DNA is TGCGCCAGCAGCCTCCTGACTAGCGGGGTGAACAATGAGCAGTTCTTC.

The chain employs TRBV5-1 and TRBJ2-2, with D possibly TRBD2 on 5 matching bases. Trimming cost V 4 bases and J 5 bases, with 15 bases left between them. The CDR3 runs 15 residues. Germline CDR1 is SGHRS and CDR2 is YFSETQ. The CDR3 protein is CASSPATSGTGELFF. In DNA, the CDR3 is TGCGCCAGCAGCCCCGCAACCTCGGGAACCGGGGAGCTGTTTTTT.